Listed below are T cell receptor beta chains from one sample, sequenced in a study of blood T cells in healthy people across ages. MiXCR was run by TCRdb on the 5' RACE reads, yielding one entry per CDR3 protein. The sample holds more than 450,000 distinct CDR3 sequences, over 25% seen once. These data were also filed under a second study, of T cells of mothers and their children.

Source material: blood. Every receptor here comes from a boy between 2 and 15 years old in good health. Each CDR3 is given with its conserved first and last residue.

j_gene | v_gene | CDR3aa
TRBJ2-1 | TRBV3-1 | CASSPGGPSYNEQFF
- | TRBV11-1 | CASSPPRTAKNSYEQYF
TRBJ1-3 | TRBV7-6 | CASSLGTDRSGNTIYF
TRBJ1-2 | TRBV12-3/TRBV12-4 | CASSFGLLVFNYGYTF
TRBJ2-3 | TRBV18 | CASSRYSGSEADTQYF
TRBJ1-2 | TRBV10-3 | CAISVGLNYGYTF
TRBJ1-5 | TRBV5-5 | CASSLAPGGGQPQHF
TRBJ2-3 | TRBV4-3 | CASSPGTSGRRDTQYF
TRBJ2-1 | TRBV7-9 | CASSLIGSPLGNEQFF
TRBJ1-2 | TRBV5-1 | CASSPGHSYGYTF
TRBJ2-3 | TRBV10-3 | CAITNPTSSSDTQYF
TRBJ1-6 | TRBV6-1 | CASSEDGSYNSPLHF
TRBJ2-1 | TRBV19 | CASSTPLEQFF
TRBJ2-7 | TRBV2 | CASSEYGYQYEQYF
TRBJ2-1 | TRBV12-5 | CASGFQAGERSYNEQFF
TRBJ2-5 | TRBV12-3/TRBV12-4 | CASRPGTGVQETQYF
TRBJ2-4 | TRBV29-1 | CSVLTGAKNIQYF
TRBJ2-7 | TRBV10-3 | CAISTDPNGEQYF
- | TRBV7-9 | CASSLQTGTTLGNEQFF
TRBJ2-1 | TRBV5-4 | CASSLPRTRYNEQFF
TRBJ2-3 | TRBV29-1 | CSVDGGQGLTQYF
TRBJ1-1 | TRBV3-1 | CASTRGGPIEAFF
TRBJ1-1 | TRBV10-3 | CAIVGQMNTEAFF
TRBJ2-3 | TRBV7-8 | CASSLKSADTQYF
TRBJ2-6 | TRBV7-9 | CASSSTSVTLSGANVLTF
TRBJ2-7 | TRBV20-1 | CSAAHSGSYEQYF
TRBJ2-2 | TRBV2 | CASSTRGAVITGELFF
TRBJ1-6 | TRBV20-1 | CSAGRTGRAYNSPLHF
TRBJ1-3 | TRBV20-1 | CSARDRGAGGLLSGNTIYF
TRBJ1-1 | TRBV4-3 | CASSEGTGNTEAFF
TRBJ2-5 | TRBV5-1 | CASSLEQETQYF
TRBJ1-2 | TRBV29-1 | CSVATGVYGYTF
TRBJ1-1 | TRBV29-1 | CSVEARRANTEAFF
TRBJ1-2 | TRBV4-1 | CASSQLTGGADGYTF
TRBJ1-4 | TRBV27 | CASSGPDNEKLFF
TRBJ1-2 | TRBV24-1 | CATHGQGGDGYTF
TRBJ1-2 | TRBV27 | CASSLVADLNYGYTF
TRBJ2-5 | TRBV5-1 | CASSSGQGPQETQYF
TRBJ2-7 | TRBV29-1 | CSVGAGASYEQYF
- | TRBV18 | CASSPLNPAAGGLSEQFF
TRBJ2-2 | TRBV20-1 | CSARSPGGELFF
TRBJ2-5 | TRBV6-2/TRBV6-3 | CASSYSTPTGGAETQCF
TRBJ2-7 | TRBV25-1 | CASRVGTGGSEQYF
TRBJ2-7 | TRBV9 | CASSVGEGSEQYF
- | TRBV11-2 | CASGIQPYNEQFF
TRBJ2-1 | TRBV20-1 | CSARGLAGGNEQFF
TRBJ1-6 | TRBV19 | CARLDETEDNSPLHF
TRBJ2-2 | TRBV4-1 | CASSPRAGGYTGELFF
TRBJ2-7 | TRBV20-1 | CSAEEGYEQYF
TRBJ1-2 | TRBV5-1 | CASSTDSYGYTF
TRBJ2-3 | TRBV20-1 | CSAKWGNTDTQYF
TRBJ2-1 | TRBV29-1 | CSVAGGGYNEQFF
TRBJ2-5 | TRBV20-1 | CSARLGSEEETQYF
TRBJ2-7 | TRBV7-2 | CASSLARQASSHEQYF
TRBJ2-5 | TRBV4-3 | CASSLWTSGRKETQYF